Shown below are 17 T cell receptor beta chains from a single sample sequenced in a study of cytomegalovirus exposure and HLA in healthy donors. The PCR used 60 Vbeta and 13 Jbeta primers. Generated by immunoSEQ multiplex PCR, the TCRdb table keeps only in-frame clones and is missing some. Of about 100,000 clones in the sample, roughly three quarters were seen once. Material: PBMCs. The receptors originated from a woman in her forties or fifties in good health and CMV-seropositive.

The CDR3 loop is CASRRTSGVDEQYF. The CDR3 DNA follows: TGCGCCAGCAGAAGGACGAGCGGTGTGGACGAGCAGTACTTC. The chain uses TRBV4-1 and TRBJ2-7, with a tentative D call TRBD2 (5 bases). In germline, CDR1 is MGHRA, CDR2 YSYEKL. The CDR3 totals 14 residues. The ends were cut back, 6 bases at V and 5 bases at J, with 17 bases in the middle.

This clone occurred once. The chain has TRBV19 and TRBJ1-1, with TRBD1 identical over 8 bases. The V gene's germline CDR1 is LNHDA and CDR2 SQIVND (reference sequence). The junction had 15 bases not matched to a gene; V was cut back by 7 bases and J by 2 bases. This CDR3 contains 17 residues. The CDR3 region has the DNA TGTGCCAGTACCTACTCCCGGCGGGACAGGTCAAACACTGAAGCTTTCTTT. Its translation: CASTYSRRDRSNTEAFF.

This clone was detected only once. J is TRBJ2-1 and V is TRBV4-1; 11 bases are a match to TRBD2. The V gene's germline CDR1 is MGHRA and CDR2 YSYEKL. The length of the CDR3 is 15 residues. V lost 4 bases and J lost 8; bases outside the gene matches: 7. The CDR3 here is CASSLSSGRADEQFF. The CDR3 nucleotides are TGCGCCAGCAGCCTGAGTAGCGGGAGGGCGGATGAGCAGTTCTTC.

This clone was recorded only once. The chain has TRBV13 and TRBJ1-2; 7 nucleotides match TRBD1. Germline V gene data show CDR1 as PRHDT and CDR2 as FYEKMQ (reference sequence). The CDR3 covers 14 residues. Trimming removed 0 bases from V and 8 bases from J; junction bases left unmatched: 6. The chain's CDR3 is CASSLGQTGRGYTF. The CDR3, as DNA: TGTGCCAGCAGCTTAGGCCAGACAGGGCGCGGCTACACCTTC.

This chain links TRBV30 with TRBJ1-3, with no clear D. The length of the CDR3 is 15 residues. V lost 3 bases and J 1 base, leaving 13 bases between the germline ends. Per the germline V gene, CDR1 is GTSNPN and CDR2 is SVGIG (reference sequence). The CDR3 loop is CAWSNLAASGNTIYF. The CDR3 DNA sequence: TGTGCCTGGAGCAATTTGGCTGCTTCTGGAAACACCATATATTTT.

The V call is TRBV12-5, the J call TRBJ1-4, with D perhaps TRBD1 (5 bases). V was shortened by 1 base and J by 8 bases, with 23 bases between the two germline ends. The germline V gene encodes CDR1 LGHNT and CDR2 FRNRAP. This CDR3 contains 18 residues. CDR3 in amino acids: CASGLAPGTPGPTEKLFF. The DNA for the CDR3 is TGTGCTAGTGGTTTGGCTCCCGGGACTCCGGGGCCAACGGAAAAACTGTTTTTT.

The V and J genes are TRBV29-1 and TRBJ2-1; D is perhaps TRBD2 (5 bases). V lost 3 bases to trimming and J lost 6 bases, with 9 bases between them. The germline V gene has CDR1 SQVTM and CDR2 ANQGSEA. This CDR3 spans 12 amino acids. CDR3 bases: TGCAGCGTTGAGCGAGGGCTCAATGAGCAGTTCTTC. It is translated as CSVERGLNEQFF.

V gene TRBV9 combines with J gene TRBJ1-1, with D perhaps matching TRBD1 (5 bases). Germline CDR1 and CDR2: SGDLS and YYNGEE. The CDR3 has 14 residues. The ends were cut back, 6 bases at V and 0 bases at J, with 12 bases in the middle. The CDR3 region is CASTAGLMNTEAFF. For the CDR3, the DNA is TGTGCCAGCACCGCGGGACTGATGAACACTGAAGCTTTCTTT.

This chain joins TRBV19 and TRBJ1-2; D is undetermined. In germline, CDR1 is LNHDA, CDR2 SQIVND (reference sequence). The V end lost 1 base, the J end lost 6 bases, and 9 bases lay between the germline ends. CDR3 length: 13 amino acids. The CDR3 is CASSIAGINGYTF. CDR3 nucleotides: TGTGCCAGTAGTATAGCAGGAATTAATGGCTACACCTTC.

The gene calls are TRBV10-3 and TRBJ1-2; tentatively, D is TRBD1 (6 bases). Germline V gives CDR1 ENHRY, CDR2 SYGVKD. Trimming cost V 0 bases and J 8 bases, with 13 bases left between them. The CDR3 loop spans 14 amino acids. The CDR3 spells CAISESGGAWGYTF. The CDR3 DNA reads as TGTGCCATCAGTGAGTCTGGGGGCGCGTGGGGCTACACCTTC.

The V and J genes are TRBV5-6 and TRBJ1-5; no definite D call. The CDR3 runs to 14 residues. V was cut by 0 bases and J by 3 bases, with 7 bases left in between. Germline loops: CDR1 SGHDT, CDR2 YYEEEE. CDR3 nucleotides: TGTGCCAGCAGCTTGGACGGGAACAATCAGCCCCAGCATTTT. Translating gives CASSLDGNNQPQHF.

This chain joins TRBV5-1 and TRBJ2-7; a weak D match, TRBD2 (6 bases). Looked up from germline, CDR1 is SGHRS and CDR2 is YFSETQ. The V and J ends lost 4 bases and 0 bases respectively, with 17 bases between them. This CDR3 is 16 amino acids long. The CDR3 DNA sequence: TGCGCCAGCAGCGCGTCAGGGAGGAGTAGCTCCTACGAGCAGTACTTC. It yields the protein CASSASGRSSSYEQYF.

The genes are TRBV7-9 and TRBJ2-3; no clear D gene. Deletions cut 3 bases from V and 5 bases from J, with 3 bases between. CDR3 length: 11 amino acids. In germline, CDR1 is SEHNR, CDR2 FQNEAQ (reference sequence). The CDR3 reads CASSLRDTQYF. As DNA, the CDR3 is TGTGCCAGCAGCTTGAGAGATACGCAGTATTTT.

This chain joins TRBV25-1 and TRBJ2-1; 11 nucleotides line up with TRBD2. CDR1 is MGHDK, CDR2 SYGVNS, per germline. Trimming removed 5 bases from V and 9 bases from J; junction bases left unmatched: 9. This CDR3 comprises 15 residues. The CDR3 loop is CASSKTSGVPGEQFF. In DNA form, the CDR3 reads TGTGCCAGCAGTAAGACTAGCGGGGTGCCCGGTGAGCAGTTCTTC.

The chain links TRBV19 to TRBJ2-3, with 7 bases aligning to TRBD2. The CDR3 has 14 amino acids. V shed 3 bases, J shed 2 bases, and the junction held 2 bases outside the gene matches. Germline CDR1 and CDR2: LNHDA and SQIVND (reference sequence). CDR3 amino acids: CASSIGGFTDTQYF. The CDR3 bases are TGTGCCAGTAGTATCGGGGGGTTCACAGATACGCAGTATTTT.

J is TRBJ1-1 and V is TRBV5-4; possibly TRBD1 for D (6 bases). Germline CDR1 reads SGHNT; CDR2 reads YYREEE (reference sequence). The CDR3 consists of 15 residues. The ends were cut back, 3 bases at V and 2 bases at J, with 14 bases in the middle. In DNA, the CDR3 is TGTGCCAGCAGCTCAAAGGGGGAGAGAAACACTGAAGCTTTCTTT. Translating gives CASSSKGERNTEAFF.

Regarding this clone: At one end, the junction sequence differs from germline, possibly due to a read error. The chain combines TRBV6-1 with TRBJ1-1; 7 nucleotides match TRBD1. The CDR3 consists of 14 residues. Germline loops: CDR1 MNHNS, CDR2 SASEGT. The CDR3 nucleotides are TGTGCCAGCAGCGAAGACAGGGTACGTGGTGAAGCTTTCTTT. It specifies CASSEDRVRGEAFF.